The T cell receptor (beta chain) under discussion was sequenced for a study of blood T cell repertoires in COVID-19. Study as a whole: Acute and convalescent COVID-19 samples came from the United States, Italy and Spain. Sources were T cells, B-cell-depleted T cells, or PBMCs; the material itself was cDNA or gDNA.

Per the germline V gene, CDR1 is SGHVS and CDR2 is FQNEAQ. The junction had 5 bases not matched to a gene; V was cut back by 6 bases and J by 0 bases. CDR3 length: 14 amino acids. How the authors handled the data: Estimates of nucleated cell counts were drawn from the amplification of reference gene primers. The method was immunoSEQ multiplex PCR; TCRdb's version includes in-frame clones alone and lacks a portion of them. The V and J calls and the clone size are those of that table, but D and trimming were determined from the DNA. This sample has 100,000 to 120,000 clones; about 80% occur once, and the top ten carry 15% to 20%.

Specimen: peripheral blood. This chain links TRBV7-8 with TRBJ2-7; the match to TRBD1 covers 7 bases. This TCR was recovered from a woman in her 70s with acute or convalescent COVID-19. The CDR3 coding sequence is TGTGCCAGCAGTTCTTGGGACAGCTCCTACGAGCAGTACTTC. The encoded protein is CASSSWDSSYEQYF.